The 2 T cell receptor beta chains reported below all come from one sample, sequenced in a study of blood T cell repertoires in COVID-19. Here immunoSEQ multiplex PCR was the method, and the copy in TCRdb shows in-frame clones only, minus some. This sample has 200,000 or so clones, with approximately 86% found just once. The sample taken for sequencing was peripheral blood. These receptors all stem from a man aged 70 or older with active or convalescent COVID-19.

The V call is TRBV27, the J call TRBJ1-5; 7 bases line up with TRBD1. Germline assignment: CDR1 MNHEY and CDR2 SMNVEV (reference sequence). J lost 5 bases, V lost 7 bases, and 11 bases had no gene match. This CDR3 comprises 15 residues. CDR3 sequence: CASMKSKGAYQPQHF. In DNA form, the CDR3 reads TGTGCCAGCATGAAATCGAAGGGGGCATATCAGCCCCAGCATTTT.

The CDR3: CASSLDVRGTEAFF. For the CDR3, the DNA is TGCGCCAGCAGCTTGGATGTGAGAGGAACTGAAGCTTTCTTT. This chain connects TRBV5-1 to TRBJ1-1; D is ambiguous. Trimming took off 0 bases at V and 5 bases at J, with 11 bases between the two ends. The CDR3 runs 14 residues. Germline V gene sequence: CDR1 SGHRS, CDR2 YFSETQ.